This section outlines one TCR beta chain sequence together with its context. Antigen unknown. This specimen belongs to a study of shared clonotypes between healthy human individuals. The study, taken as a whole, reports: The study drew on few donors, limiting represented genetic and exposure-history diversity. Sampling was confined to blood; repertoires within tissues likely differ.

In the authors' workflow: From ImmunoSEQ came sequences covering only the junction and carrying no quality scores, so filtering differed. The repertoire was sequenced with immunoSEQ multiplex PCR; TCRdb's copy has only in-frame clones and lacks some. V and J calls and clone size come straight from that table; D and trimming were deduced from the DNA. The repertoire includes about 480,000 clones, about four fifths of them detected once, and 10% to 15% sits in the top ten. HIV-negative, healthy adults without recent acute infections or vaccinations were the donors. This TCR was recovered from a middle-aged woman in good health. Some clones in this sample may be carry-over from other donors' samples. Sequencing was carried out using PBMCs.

CDR3 loop: CASSLGLAGAGDIQYF. The CDR3 DNA reads TGCGCCAGCAGCTTGGGTCTAGCGGGAGCGGGTGACATTCAGTACTTC. The chain employs TRBV5-1 and TRBJ2-4; 10 bases map to TRBD2. The CDR3 length is 16 residues. Trimming took 0 bases from V and 8 from J; bases not matched to a gene: 8. Germline CDR1 reads SGHRS; CDR2 reads YFSETQ.